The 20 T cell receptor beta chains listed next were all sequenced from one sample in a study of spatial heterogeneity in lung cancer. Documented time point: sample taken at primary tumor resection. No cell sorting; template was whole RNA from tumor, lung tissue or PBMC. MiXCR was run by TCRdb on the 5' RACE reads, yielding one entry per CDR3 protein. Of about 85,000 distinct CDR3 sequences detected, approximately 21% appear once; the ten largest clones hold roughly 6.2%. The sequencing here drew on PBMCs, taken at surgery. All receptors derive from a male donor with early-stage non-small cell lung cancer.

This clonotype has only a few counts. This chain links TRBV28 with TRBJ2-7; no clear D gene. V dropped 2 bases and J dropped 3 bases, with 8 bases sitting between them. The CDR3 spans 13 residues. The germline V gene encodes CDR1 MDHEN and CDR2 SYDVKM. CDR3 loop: CASSLPQVYEQYF. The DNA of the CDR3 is TGTGCCAGCAGTTTACCCCAGGTCTACGAGCAGTACTTC.

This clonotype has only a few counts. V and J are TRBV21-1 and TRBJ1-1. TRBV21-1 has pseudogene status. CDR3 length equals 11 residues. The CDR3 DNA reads TGTGCCAGCAGCAAAGACACTGAAGCTTTCTTT. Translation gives CASSKDTEAFF.

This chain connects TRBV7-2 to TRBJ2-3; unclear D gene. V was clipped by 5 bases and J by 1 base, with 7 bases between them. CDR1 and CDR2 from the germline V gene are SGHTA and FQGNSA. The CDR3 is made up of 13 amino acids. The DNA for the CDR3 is TGTGCCAGCAGCACGGCCCGCACAGATACGCAGTATTTT. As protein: CASSTARTDTQYF.

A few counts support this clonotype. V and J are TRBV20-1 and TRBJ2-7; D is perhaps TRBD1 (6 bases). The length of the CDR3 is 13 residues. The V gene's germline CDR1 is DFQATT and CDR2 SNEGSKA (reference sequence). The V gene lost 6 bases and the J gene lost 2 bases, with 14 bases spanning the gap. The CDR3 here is CSARGGGAYEQYF. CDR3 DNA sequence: TGCAGTGCCAGGGGTGGAGGAGCCTACGAGCAGTACTTC.

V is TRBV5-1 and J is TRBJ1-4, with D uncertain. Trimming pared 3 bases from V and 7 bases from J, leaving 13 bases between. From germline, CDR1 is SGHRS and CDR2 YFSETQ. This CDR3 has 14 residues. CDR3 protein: CASSSRVGAEKLFF. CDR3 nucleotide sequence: TGCGCCAGCAGCTCGAGAGTGGGCGCTGAAAAACTGTTTTTT.

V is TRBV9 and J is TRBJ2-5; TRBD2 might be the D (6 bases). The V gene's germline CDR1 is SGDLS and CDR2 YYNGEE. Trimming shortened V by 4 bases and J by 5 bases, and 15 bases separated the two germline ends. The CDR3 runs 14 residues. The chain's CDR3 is CASSPRTREETQYF. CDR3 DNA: TGTGCCAGCAGCCCCCGTACCCGGGAGGAGACCCAGTACTTC. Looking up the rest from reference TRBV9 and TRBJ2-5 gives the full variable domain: DSGVTQTPKHLITATGQRVTLRCSPRSGDLSVYWYQQSLDQGLQFLIQYYNGEERAKGNILERFSAQQFPDLHSELNLSSLELGDSALYFCASSPRTREETQYFGPGTRLLVL.

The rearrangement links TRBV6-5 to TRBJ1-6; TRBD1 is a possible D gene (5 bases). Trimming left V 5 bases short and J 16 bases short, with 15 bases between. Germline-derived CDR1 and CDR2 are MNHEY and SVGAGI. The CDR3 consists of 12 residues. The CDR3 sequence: CASSQDTNELHF. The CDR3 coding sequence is TGTGCCAGCAGTCAGGACACTAACGAACTCCACTTT.

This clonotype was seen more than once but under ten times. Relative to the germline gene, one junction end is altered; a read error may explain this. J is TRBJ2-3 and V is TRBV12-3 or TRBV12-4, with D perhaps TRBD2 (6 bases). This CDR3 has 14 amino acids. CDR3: CASRLGTSTDTQYF. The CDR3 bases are TGTGCCAGCAGGTTAGGGACTAGCACAGATACGCAGTATTTT.

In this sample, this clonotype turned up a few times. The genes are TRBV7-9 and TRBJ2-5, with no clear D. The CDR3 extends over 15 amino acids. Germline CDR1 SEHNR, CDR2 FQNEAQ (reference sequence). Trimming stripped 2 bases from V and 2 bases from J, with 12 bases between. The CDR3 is CASSLREGWQETQYF. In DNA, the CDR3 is TGTGCCAGCAGCTTAAGGGAAGGCTGGCAAGAGACCCAGTACTTC.

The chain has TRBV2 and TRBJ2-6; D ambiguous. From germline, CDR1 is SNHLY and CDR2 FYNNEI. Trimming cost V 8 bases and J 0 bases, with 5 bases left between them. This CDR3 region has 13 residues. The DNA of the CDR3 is TGTGCCAGCCACAGCTCTGGGGCCAACGTCCTGACTTTC. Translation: CASHSSGANVLTF. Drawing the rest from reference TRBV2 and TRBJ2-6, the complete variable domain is EPEVTQTPSHQVTQMGQEVILRCVPISNHLYFYWYRQILGQKVEFLVSFYNNEISEKSEIFDDQFSVERPDGSNFTLKIRSTKLEDSAMYFCASHSSGANVLTFGAGSRLTVL.

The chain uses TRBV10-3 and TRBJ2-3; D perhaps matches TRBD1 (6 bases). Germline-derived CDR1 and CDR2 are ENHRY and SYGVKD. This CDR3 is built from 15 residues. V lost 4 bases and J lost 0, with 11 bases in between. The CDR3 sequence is CAISGQATSTDTQYF. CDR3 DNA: TGTGCCATCAGTGGACAGGCTACTAGCACAGATACGCAGTATTTT.

CDR3 nucleotides: TGTGCCAGCAGTTGGGACAGGGACCAAGAGACCCAGTACTTC. Protein: CASSWDRDQETQYF. The V and J genes are TRBV28 and TRBJ2-5, with 9 bases that match TRBD1. The CDR3 consists of 14 residues. Trimming cost V 4 bases and J 0 bases; bases outside gene matches: 0. Germline CDR1 and CDR2: MDHEN and SYDVKM.

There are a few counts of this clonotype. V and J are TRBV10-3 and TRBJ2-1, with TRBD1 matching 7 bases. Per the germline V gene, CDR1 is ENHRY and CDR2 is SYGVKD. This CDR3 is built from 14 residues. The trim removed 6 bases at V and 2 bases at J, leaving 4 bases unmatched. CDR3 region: CAIRQGETYNEQFF. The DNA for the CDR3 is TGTGCCATCAGGCAGGGGGAAACCTACAATGAGCAGTTCTTC.

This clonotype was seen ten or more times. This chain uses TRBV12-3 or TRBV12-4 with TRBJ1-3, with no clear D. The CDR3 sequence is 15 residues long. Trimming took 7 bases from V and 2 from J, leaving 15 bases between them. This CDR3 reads CASTLPGFPGNTIYF. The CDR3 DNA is TGTGCCAGCACCTTACCGGGATTCCCTGGAAACACCATATATTTT.

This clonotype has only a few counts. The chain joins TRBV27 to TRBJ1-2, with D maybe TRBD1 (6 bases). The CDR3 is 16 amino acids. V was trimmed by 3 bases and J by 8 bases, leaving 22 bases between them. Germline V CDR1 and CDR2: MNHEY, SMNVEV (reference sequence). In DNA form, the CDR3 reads TGTGCCAGCAGTTTCTCCCCACAGCGGGGGGCGCGAGGCTACACCTTC. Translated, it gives CASSFSPQRGARGYTF.

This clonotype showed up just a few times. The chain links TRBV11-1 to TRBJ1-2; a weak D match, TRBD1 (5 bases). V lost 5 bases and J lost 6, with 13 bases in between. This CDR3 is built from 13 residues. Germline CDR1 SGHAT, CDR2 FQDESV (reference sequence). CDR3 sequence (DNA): TGTGCCAGCAGCCCCAGGGAGGACCATGGCTACACCTTC. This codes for CASSPREDHGYTF.

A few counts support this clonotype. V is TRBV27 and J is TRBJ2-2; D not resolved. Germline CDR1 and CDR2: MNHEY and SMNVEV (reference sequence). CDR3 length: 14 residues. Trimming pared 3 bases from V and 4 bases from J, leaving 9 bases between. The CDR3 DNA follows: TGTGCCAGCAGTTTGGGCAGCGCCACCGGGGAGCTGTTTTTT. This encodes CASSLGSATGELFF.

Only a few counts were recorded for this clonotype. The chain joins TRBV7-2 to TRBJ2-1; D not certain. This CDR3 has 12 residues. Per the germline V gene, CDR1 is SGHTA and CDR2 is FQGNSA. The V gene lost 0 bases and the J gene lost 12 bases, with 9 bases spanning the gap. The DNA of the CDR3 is TGTGCCAGCAGCTTAGCGGAGATTTGGCAGTTCTTC. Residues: CASSLAEIWQFF.

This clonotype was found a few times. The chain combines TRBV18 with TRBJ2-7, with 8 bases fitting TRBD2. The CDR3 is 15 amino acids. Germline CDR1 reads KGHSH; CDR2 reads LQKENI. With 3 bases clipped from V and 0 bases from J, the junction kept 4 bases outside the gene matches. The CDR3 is CASSPELAVSYEQYF. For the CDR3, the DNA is TGTGCCAGCTCACCGGAACTAGCGGTCTCCTACGAGCAGTACTTC.

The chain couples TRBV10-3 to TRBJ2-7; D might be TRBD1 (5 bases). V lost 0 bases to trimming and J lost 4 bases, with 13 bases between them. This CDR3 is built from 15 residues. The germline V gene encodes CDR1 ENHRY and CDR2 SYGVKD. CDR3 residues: CAISESGMGPYEQYF. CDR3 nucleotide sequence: TGTGCCATCAGTGAGTCTGGCATGGGGCCGTACGAGCAGTACTTC.